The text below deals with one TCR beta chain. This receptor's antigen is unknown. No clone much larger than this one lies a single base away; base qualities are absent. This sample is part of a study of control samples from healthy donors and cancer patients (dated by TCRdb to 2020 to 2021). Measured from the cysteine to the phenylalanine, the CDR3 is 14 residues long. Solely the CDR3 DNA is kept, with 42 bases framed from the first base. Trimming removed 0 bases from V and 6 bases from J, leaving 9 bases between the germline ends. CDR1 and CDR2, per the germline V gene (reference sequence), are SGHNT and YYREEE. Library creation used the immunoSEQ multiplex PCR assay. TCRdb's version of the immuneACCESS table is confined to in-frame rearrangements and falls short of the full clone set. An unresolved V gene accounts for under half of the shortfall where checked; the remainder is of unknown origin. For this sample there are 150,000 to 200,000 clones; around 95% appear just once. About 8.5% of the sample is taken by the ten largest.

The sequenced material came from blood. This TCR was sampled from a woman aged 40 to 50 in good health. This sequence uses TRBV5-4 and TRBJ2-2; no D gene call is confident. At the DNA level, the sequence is TGTGCCAGCAGCTTGGAGTCTGGGGCCGGGGAGCTGTTTTTT. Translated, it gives CASSLESGAGELFF.